Detailed here is one TCR beta chain. No antigen is known for it. This may come from a read error, since a much larger clone is one base off. The data were obtained in a study of CD8 T cells in ankylosing spondylitis. TCRdb re-derived calls from the 5' RACE reads in MiXCR, one entry per CDR3 protein. There are around 130,000 distinct CDR3 sequences in the sample; over 6.5% occur only once, and over 9% lies in the top ten. Study findings and constraints: Seemingly characteristic of ankylosing spondylitis blood was a TCR beta motif consisting of several highly homologous variants.

This clonotype was sampled from a male donor with ankylosing spondylitis or in good health (not recorded which). Sequenced: blood, either unsorted or a sorted T cell fraction (not recorded which).

CDR3 protein: CASRPPGQGGAPLQF. CDR3 coding DNA: TGTGCCAGCAGACCCCCGGGACAGGGGGGAGCACCCCTCCAGTTT. The chain has TRBV2 and TRBJ1-6; 11 bases are a match to TRBD1. The CDR3 runs 15 residues. Germline assignment: CDR1 SNHLY and CDR2 FYNNEI.